The 30 T cell receptor beta chains listed next were all sequenced from one sample in a study of T cell responses to AZD1222 COVID-19 vaccine. Method: immunoSEQ multiplex PCR; TCRdb's copy keeps in-frame clones and lacks some. The sample comprises more than 85,000 clones, roughly 86% of which are singletons, and about 5% rests with the top ten. Sequences were derived from peripheral blood, sampled on day 0 of AZD1222 vaccination. The receptors were sampled from an adult in good health.

The chain links TRBV4-3 to TRBJ2-4; 7 bases are a match to TRBD1. Germline V CDR1 and CDR2: LGHNA, YSLEER. Trimming took 0 bases from V and 7 from J; bases not matched to a gene: 15. The CDR3 length is 18 residues. CDR3 DNA: TGCGCCAGCAGCCAAGATACCCCACGGACAGGTCCTTGGAACATTCAGTACTTC. Its protein product is CASSQDTPRTGPWNIQYF.

This chain uses TRBV27 with TRBJ2-7, with D possibly TRBD1 on 6 matching bases. This CDR3 is built from 15 residues. CDR1 and CDR2 (germline): MNHEY, SMNVEV (reference sequence). V was cut by 0 bases and J by 6 bases, with 15 bases left in between. The CDR3 sequence: CASSLSNRVNGEQYF. CDR3 DNA: TGTGCCAGCAGTTTATCGAACAGGGTCAACGGCGAGCAGTACTTC.

The chain is built from TRBV5-4 and TRBJ1-5; D gene unclear. Trimming removed 0 bases at V and 0 bases at J, with 7 bases between. Germline values: CDR1 SGHNT, CDR2 YYREEE (reference sequence). This CDR3 contains 15 residues. This CDR3 is CASSLAPDSNQPQHF. The CDR3 DNA reads as TGTGCCAGCAGCTTGGCCCCGGATAGCAATCAGCCCCAGCATTTT. Supplemented by reference TRBV5-4 and TRBJ1-5, the full variable domain reads ETGVTQSPTHLIKTRGQQVTLRCSSQSGHNTVSWYQQALGQGPQFIFQYYREEENGRGNFPPRFSGLQFPNYSSELNVNALELDDSALYLCASSLAPDSNQPQHFGDGTRLSIL.

This sequence joins TRBV7-8 and TRBJ2-7; D not certain. The CDR3 extends over 14 amino acids. From germline, CDR1 is SGHVS and CDR2 FQNEAQ. V lost 5 bases, J lost 2 bases, and 13 bases lay in between. CDR3 amino acids: CASSPVDGAYEQYF. The CDR3 DNA reads as TGTGCCAGCAGCCCGGTGGACGGAGCCTACGAGCAGTACTTC. The entire variable domain, with the rest obtained from reference TRBV7-8 and TRBJ2-7, is as follows: GAGVSQSPRYKVAKRGQDVALRCDPISGHVSLFWYQQALGQGPEFLTYFQNEAQLDKSGLPSDRFFAERPEGSVSTLKIQRTQQEDSAVYLCASSPVDGAYEQYFGPGTRLTVT.

The chain's CDR3 is CASSLGGKYEQYF. The DNA for the CDR3 is TGTGCCAGCAGCTTAGGGGGGAAGTACGAGCAGTACTTC. The chain links TRBV5-5 to TRBJ2-7; D assignment may be TRBD1 or TRBD2 (6 bases each). The CDR3 is 13 residues long. Trimming pared 2 bases from V and 4 bases from J, leaving 10 bases between. Germline values: CDR1 SGHKS, CDR2 YYEKEE (reference sequence).

Only a few counts were recorded for this clone. The chain employs TRBV6-2 or TRBV6-3 and TRBJ1-6, with TRBD1 identical over 7 bases. Unmatched junction bases numbered 5, after V lost 2 bases and J lost 7 bases. CDR3 length: 15 residues. The germline gives CDR1 MNHEY, CDR2 SVGEGT. The DNA of the CDR3 is TGTGCCAGCAGTTACCCCGGGACAGTAAATTCACCCCTCCACTTT. This sequence encodes CASSYPGTVNSPLHF.

The chain joins TRBV6-1 to TRBJ1-2; a possible D gene is TRBD1 (6 bases). The V gene's germline CDR1 is MNHNS and CDR2 SASEGT. Deletions cut 2 bases from V and 5 bases from J, with 12 bases between. This CDR3 comprises 14 residues. The CDR3 protein is CASSEKGQGYGYTF. The CDR3 DNA reads TGTGCCAGCAGTGAAAAGGGCCAGGGGTATGGCTACACCTTC.

The sample holds a few counts of this clone. J is TRBJ2-7 and V is TRBV6-2 or TRBV6-3; D perhaps matches TRBD1 (6 bases). V lost 6 bases and J 2 bases, leaving 20 bases between the germline ends. The CDR3 covers 16 residues. CDR1 is MNHEY, CDR2 SVGEGT, per germline. The CDR3 loop reads CASSLRPRDTAYEQYF. The CDR3 nucleotides read TGTGCCAGCAGCCTTCGTCCCCGGGACACGGCCTACGAGCAGTACTTC.

J is TRBJ1-2 and V is TRBV7-2, with TRBD1 as a possible D gene (6 bases). CDR1 is SGHTA and CDR2 is FQGNSA in the germline V gene. V lost 5 bases to trimming and J lost 8 bases, with 18 bases between them. The CDR3 runs to 14 residues. CDR3 sequence (DNA): TGTGCCAGCAGCCCGTTGGGGGCCGGAGTCGGCTACACCTTC. This encodes CASSPLGAGVGYTF.

This chain connects TRBV7-2 to TRBJ1-6; 7 bases line up with TRBD1. Looked up from germline, CDR1 is SGHTA and CDR2 is FQGNSA. This CDR3 contains 14 residues. J lost 6 bases, V lost 5 bases, and 4 bases had no gene match. CDR3 amino acids: CASSSGQVNSPLHF. The DNA of the CDR3 is TGTGCCAGCAGCAGCGGACAGGTTAATTCACCCCTCCACTTT.

A single count supports this clone. The J gene is TRBJ1-2, the V gene TRBV30; D unclear. CDR1 and CDR2 (germline): GTSNPN, SVGIG (reference sequence). The CDR3 is 10 residues long. With 5 bases removed from V and 8 bases from J, the gap between germline ends came to 9 bases. In DNA, the CDR3 is TGTGCCTGGTTCTGGGGAGGCTACACCTTC. This codes for CAWFWGGYTF.

The chain has TRBV19 and TRBJ1-2; 8 bases line up with TRBD1. Trimming at V came to 3 bases and at J to 7 bases, leaving 10 bases not matched to a gene. CDR1 is LNHDA and CDR2 is SQIVND in the germline V gene (reference sequence). The CDR3 spans 15 residues. CDR3: CASSIGQGTPAGYTF. The CDR3 nucleotides are TGTGCCAGTAGTATTGGACAGGGCACCCCGGCTGGCTACACCTTC.

CDR3 nucleotides: TGCGCCAGCAGCCAAGGGCAGACGTACCAAGAGACCCAGTACTTC. Encoded protein: CASSQGQTYQETQYF. This chain uses TRBV4-1 with TRBJ2-5; no definite D call. The CDR3 contains 15 residues. Trimming removed 1 base at V and 0 bases at J, with 9 bases between. The germline V gene has CDR1 MGHRA and CDR2 YSYEKL.

The chain employs TRBV5-6 and TRBJ2-1, with D possibly matching TRBD2 (5 bases). This CDR3 region has 12 residues. Germline V CDR1 and CDR2: SGHDT, YYEEEE. V was trimmed by 7 bases and J by 3 bases, leaving 8 bases between them. The CDR3 here is CASSAGYNEQFF. The CDR3 DNA reads TGTGCCAGCTCGGCGGGCTACAATGAGCAGTTCTTC.

To note about this clone: This may be a read error, as it is one base from a much larger clone. V and J are TRBV12-3 or TRBV12-4 and TRBJ1-2; TRBD1 might be the D (6 bases). This CDR3 spans 13 amino acids. The ends were cut back, 6 bases at V and 2 bases at J, with 10 bases in the middle. CDR3 DNA: TGTGCCAGCAGCCCGCAGGGGAACTATGGCTACACCTTC. It specifies CASSPQGNYGYTF.

The J gene is TRBJ1-6, the V gene TRBV7-6, with a possible D match to TRBD1 (5 bases). This CDR3 region has 17 residues. Trimming took off 0 bases at V and 2 bases at J, with 11 bases between the two ends. Germline CDR1 SGHVS, CDR2 FNYEAQ. The CDR3 DNA reads TGTGCCAGCAGCTTAGCGGGGGGATTTACCTATAATTCACCCCTCCACTTT. It specifies CASSLAGGFTYNSPLHF.

This sequence joins TRBV4-3 and TRBJ2-1; 9 nucleotides align to TRBD2. Trimming cost V 1 base and J 6 bases; bases outside gene matches: 7. The CDR3 has 16 amino acids. Germline CDR1 LGHNA, CDR2 YSLEER. The CDR3 reads CASSQGSGGPVNEQFF. CDR3 bases: TGCGCCAGCAGCCAAGGGAGCGGGGGGCCCGTCAATGAGCAGTTCTTC.

This clone came up once. The chain is built from TRBV27 and TRBJ2-7; 9 nucleotides align to TRBD1. Germline V gene data show CDR1 as MNHEY and CDR2 as SMNVEV (reference sequence). V trimming: 5 bases; J trimming: 3 bases; junction bases outside the gene matches: 5. This CDR3 has 14 amino acids. Written as DNA, the CDR3 is TGTGCCAGCAGTCCGACAGGGGGGGACTACGAGCAGTACTTC. This encodes CASSPTGGDYEQYF.

V usage is TRBV5-6 and J usage is TRBJ2-5; perhaps D is TRBD1 or TRBD2 (5 bases each). The CDR3 consists of 15 residues. V shed 0 bases and J shed 2 bases, with 11 bases lying between them. Germline V gene sequence: CDR1 SGHDT, CDR2 YYEEEE. Here the CDR3 DNA reads TGTGCCAGCAGCTTGGTCCGCAGGGAGCAAGAGACCCAGTACTTC. This codes for CASSLVRREQETQYF.

The chain uses TRBV13 and TRBJ2-3, with 7 bases lining up with TRBD1. CDR1 and CDR2 (germline): PRHDT, FYEKMQ (reference sequence). The CDR3 has 15 residues. The V segment lost 7 bases and the J segment 3 bases; nucleotides outside the gene matches: 10. The CDR3: CASTYTGAATDTQYF. The DNA of the CDR3 is TGTGCCAGCACCTACACAGGGGCGGCTACAGATACGCAGTATTTT.

Regarding this clone: This specimen includes other DNA sequences encoding the same CDR3. The J gene is TRBJ2-7, the V gene TRBV5-5, with D possibly matching TRBD1 (6 bases). Trimming left V 4 bases short and J 1 base short, with 9 bases between. The CDR3 covers 13 residues. Per germline, CDR1 SGHKS and CDR2 YYEKEE (reference sequence). CDR3 protein: CASSPRGSYEQYF. Written as DNA, the CDR3 is TGTGCCAGCAGCCCTAGGGGGTCCTACGAGCAGTACTTC.

The rearrangement joins TRBV29-1 to TRBJ2-5; TRBD2 might be the D (6 bases). Trimming left V 6 bases short and J 1 base short, with 18 bases between. The germline V gene has CDR1 SQVTM and CDR2 ANQGSEA. The CDR3 runs 15 residues. CDR3 region: CSVWDWGDIQETQYF. The CDR3 coding sequence is TGCAGCGTGTGGGACTGGGGGGATATCCAAGAGACCCAGTACTTC. Based on the CDR3 plus reference TRBV29-1 and TRBJ2-5, the full variable domain is SAVISQKPSRDICQRGTSLTIQCQVDSQVTMMFWYRQQPGQSLTLIATANQGSEATYESGFVIDKFPISRPNLTFSTLTVSNMSPEDSSIYLCSVWDWGDIQETQYFGPGTRLLVL.

This chain links TRBV25-1 with TRBJ2-3; 7 bases are shared with TRBD2. The V and J ends lost 3 bases and 2 bases, in that order; junction bases with no gene match: 11. Germline values: CDR1 MGHDK, CDR2 SYGVNS. This CDR3 is 17 amino acids long. CDR3 sequence (DNA): TGTGCCAGCAGTGAGCCCCGCGGAGCGGGATACACAGATACGCAGTATTTT. Translating it yields CASSEPRGAGYTDTQYF.

This sequence joins TRBV28 and TRBJ1-1, with 7 bases fitting TRBD1. Germline loops: CDR1 MDHEN, CDR2 SYDVKM. After removal of 8 bases from V and 4 bases from J, the junction contained 10 bases not matched to a gene. The CDR3 is made up of 14 amino acids. Here the CDR3 reads CASLYRGGITEAFF. For the CDR3, the DNA is TGTGCCAGCCTCTACAGGGGCGGAATCACTGAAGCTTTCTTT. Looking up the rest from reference TRBV28 and TRBJ1-1 gives the full variable domain: DVKVTQSSRYLVKRTGEKVFLECVQDMDHENMFWYRQDPGLGLRLIYFSYDVKMKEKGDIPEGYSVSREKKERFSLILESASTNQTSMYLCASLYRGGITEAFFGQGTRLTVV.

V and J are TRBV28 and TRBJ1-4, with a weak D call TRBD1 (5 bases). In germline, CDR1 is MDHEN, CDR2 SYDVKM. Between the trimmed V and J ends, which lost 6 bases and 8 bases, there was a span of 16 bases. This CDR3 comprises 14 residues. CDR3 DNA sequence: TGTGCCAGCAGCTCGACAGCAAGAGAGGAAAAACTGTTTTTT. Its translation is CASSSTAREEKLFF.

The V gene is TRBV20-1, the J gene TRBJ2-1; D gene ambiguous. This CDR3 spans 11 amino acids. Germline values: CDR1 DFQATT, CDR2 SNEGSKA (reference sequence). Trimming pared 7 bases from V and 4 bases from J, leaving 8 bases between. The CDR3 nucleotides are TGCAGTGGGGTAGAATACAATGAGCAGTTCTTC. It is translated as CSGVEYNEQFF.

This CDR3 reads CASGTSGGQETQYF. CDR3 coding DNA: TGCGCCAGCGGGACGAGCGGGGGGCAAGAGACCCAGTACTTC. The J gene is TRBJ2-5, the V gene TRBV5-1; the match to TRBD2 covers 9 bases. Trimming took 7 bases from V and 2 from J; bases not matched to a gene: 6. Germline loops: CDR1 SGHRS, CDR2 YFSETQ. This CDR3 is built from 14 residues.

The chain is built from TRBV6-5 and TRBJ1-3; TRBD1 agrees at 8 bases. Germline loops: CDR1 MNHEY, CDR2 SVGAGI. There are 14 residues in the CDR3. Losses at the gene ends were 6 bases for V and 2 bases for J; bases not matched to a gene: 3. The CDR3 coding sequence is TGTGCCAGCAGGCGACAGGGGACTGGAAACACCATATATTTT. This translates into CASRRQGTGNTIYF.

Only one count was recorded for this clone. The chain combines TRBV5-6 with TRBJ2-1; perhaps TRBD2 as D (5 bases). The germline V gene has CDR1 SGHDT and CDR2 YYEEEE. The CDR3 covers 15 residues. The germline V and J ends were trimmed by 2 bases and 4 bases, with 13 bases remaining between them. CDR3 sequence: CASSFYRGNYNEQFF. CDR3 DNA sequence: TGTGCCAGCAGCTTTTATCGGGGTAATTACAATGAGCAGTTCTTC.

This sequence joins TRBV28 and TRBJ1-4; the match to TRBD1 covers 8 bases. With V trimmed by 7 bases and J by 4 bases, 8 bases remained unmatched. Looked up from germline, CDR1 is MDHEN and CDR2 is SYDVKM. The CDR3 sequence is 15 residues long. The CDR3 is CASTHSGQGNEKLFF. The CDR3 DNA reads TGTGCCAGCACCCATTCAGGACAGGGTAATGAAAAACTGTTTTTT.